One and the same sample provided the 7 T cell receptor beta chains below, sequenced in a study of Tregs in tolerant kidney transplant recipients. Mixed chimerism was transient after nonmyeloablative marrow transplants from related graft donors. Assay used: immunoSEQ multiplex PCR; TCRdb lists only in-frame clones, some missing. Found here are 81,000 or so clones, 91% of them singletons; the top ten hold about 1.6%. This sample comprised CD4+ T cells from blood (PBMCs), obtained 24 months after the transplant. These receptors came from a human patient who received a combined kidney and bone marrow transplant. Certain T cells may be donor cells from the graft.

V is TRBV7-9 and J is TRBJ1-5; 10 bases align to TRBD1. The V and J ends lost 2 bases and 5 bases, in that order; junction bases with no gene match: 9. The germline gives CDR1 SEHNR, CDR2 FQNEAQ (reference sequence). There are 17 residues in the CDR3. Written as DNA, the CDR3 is TGTGCCAGCAGCTTAACCGAGGGACAGGGGTTCGATCAGCCCCAGCATTTT. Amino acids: CASSLTEGQGFDQPQHF. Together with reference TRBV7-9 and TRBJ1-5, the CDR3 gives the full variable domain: DTGVSQNPRHKITKRGQNVTFRCDPISEHNRLYWYRQTLGQGPEFLTYFQNEAQLEKSRLLSDRFSAERPKGSFSTLEIQRTEQGDSAMYLCASSLTEGQGFDQPQHFGDGTRLSIL.

CDR3 DNA: TGTGCCAGCAGCTTTACTAGCGGGACGTACCAAGAGACCCAGTACTTC. Translating it yields CASSFTSGTYQETQYF. The chain uses TRBV7-6 and TRBJ2-5, with 10 bases aligning to TRBD2. CDR1 and CDR2 from the germline V gene are SGHVS and FNYEAQ. Unmatched junction bases numbered 4, after V lost 3 bases and J lost 0 bases. The CDR3 has 16 residues.

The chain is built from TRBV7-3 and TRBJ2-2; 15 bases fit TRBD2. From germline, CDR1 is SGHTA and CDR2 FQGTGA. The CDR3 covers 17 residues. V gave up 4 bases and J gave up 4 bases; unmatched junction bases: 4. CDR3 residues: CASSWGLAGGLTGELFF. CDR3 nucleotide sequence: TGTGCCAGCAGCTGGGGACTAGCGGGAGGACTCACCGGGGAGCTGTTTTTT.

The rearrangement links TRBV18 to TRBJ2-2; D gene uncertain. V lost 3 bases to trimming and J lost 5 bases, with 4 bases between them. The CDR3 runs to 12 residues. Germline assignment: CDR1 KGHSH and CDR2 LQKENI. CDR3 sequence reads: CASSPLTGELFF. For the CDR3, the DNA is TGTGCCAGCTCACCTCTTACCGGGGAGCTGTTTTTT.

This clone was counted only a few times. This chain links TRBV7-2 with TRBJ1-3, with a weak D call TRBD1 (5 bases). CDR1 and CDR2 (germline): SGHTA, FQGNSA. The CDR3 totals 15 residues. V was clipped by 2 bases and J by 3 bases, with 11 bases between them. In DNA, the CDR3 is TGTGCCAGCAGCTTAACCCCGACAGTTGGAAACACCATATATTTT. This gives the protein CASSLTPTVGNTIYF.

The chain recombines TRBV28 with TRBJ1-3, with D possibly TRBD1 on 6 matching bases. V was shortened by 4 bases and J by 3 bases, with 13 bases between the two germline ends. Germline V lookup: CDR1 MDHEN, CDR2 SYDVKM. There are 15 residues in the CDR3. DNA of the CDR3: TGTGCCAGCAGTTCAGGGGTACCAAGTGGAAACACCATATATTTT. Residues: CASSSGVPSGNTIYF.

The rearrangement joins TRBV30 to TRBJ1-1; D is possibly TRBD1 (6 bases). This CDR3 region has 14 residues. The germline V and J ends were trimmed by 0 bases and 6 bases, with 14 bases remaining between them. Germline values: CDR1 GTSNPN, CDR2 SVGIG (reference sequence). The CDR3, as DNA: TGTGCCTGGAGTGTCAGGGGCAGGGGAGCTGAAGCTTTCTTT. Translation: CAWSVRGRGAEAFF.